A single sample is the source of the 5 T cell receptor beta chains below, sequenced in a study of identical twins (dated by TCRdb to about 2016). Libraries were prepared through 5' RACE. The sequencing machine was an Illumina HiSeq 2000. TCRdb reworked the public reads: Q25 trimming with fastp, MiXCR clone assembly, productive beta chains retained. Merged by CDR3 protein, the rows form single entries marked with the most common genes and DNA. The sample profile shows approximately 680,000 distinct CDR3 sequences; under 8.5% of them were found once. In total, the top ten clones hold about 1.6% of the sample. These data were likewise used in another study, on yellow fever vaccine responses in identical twins.

The source material was PBMCs. Receptors originate from a woman aged 18-35 years in good health.

This clonotype was seen many times. CDR3 region: CASSLMTGNTIYF. The CDR3 bases are TGTGCCAGCAGCTTAATGACGGGAAACACCATATATTTT. The rearrangement joins TRBV7-9 to TRBJ1-3; D remains unclear. Per germline, CDR1 SEHNR and CDR2 FQNEAQ (reference sequence). The CDR3 consists of 13 residues. The ends were cut back, 2 bases at V and 4 bases at J, with 6 bases in the middle.

This clonotype was observed a few times. The genes are TRBV7-3 and TRBJ2-5; TRBD1 matches at 9 bases. Unmatched junction bases numbered 7, after V lost 5 bases and J lost 3 bases. This CDR3 is built from 15 residues. Germline V CDR1 and CDR2: SGHTA, FQGTGA. This CDR3 reads CASSPSGTGKETQYF. The DNA of the CDR3 is TGTGCCAGCAGCCCGTCCGGGACAGGGAAAGAGACCCAGTACTTC.

The chain couples TRBV4-1 to TRBJ1-5; D is perhaps TRBD1 (6 bases). The CDR3 is 16 residues long. V lost 3 bases and J 7 bases, leaving 19 bases between the germline ends. Germline V gene lookup returns CDR1 MGHRA and CDR2 YSYEKL. CDR3 DNA sequence: TGCGCCAGCAGCCATGTCCAATGGGGGGCAGGGCAGCCCCAGCATTTT. It yields the protein CASSHVQWGAGQPQHF.

This rearrangement joins TRBV13 to TRBJ2-3, with TRBD2 matching over 10 bases. This CDR3 has 16 amino acids. In germline, CDR1 is PRHDT, CDR2 FYEKMQ (reference sequence). V gave up 5 bases and J gave up 4 bases; unmatched junction bases: 9. CDR3 amino acids: CASSHTLAGESDTQYF. In nucleotides, the CDR3 is TGTGCCAGCAGCCATACTCTAGCGGGAGAATCAGATACGCAGTATTTT.

This clonotype appeared many times. V gene TRBV12-3 or TRBV12-4 combines with J gene TRBJ2-1; 8 bases match TRBD2. With V trimmed by 6 bases and J by 8 bases, 12 bases remained unmatched. The CDR3 is made up of 15 amino acids. CDR3 residues: CASSPSFAGGDEQFF. The CDR3 bases are TGTGCCAGCAGCCCGAGTTTTGCCGGGGGGGATGAGCAGTTCTTC.